The rows below give T cell receptor beta chains drawn from one sample of a study of Tregs in tolerant kidney transplant recipients. The repertoire was sequenced with immunoSEQ multiplex PCR; TCRdb's copy has only in-frame clones and lacks some. Here the sample spans 240,000 or so clones, about four fifths being singletons. Material: CD4+ T cells from blood. These receptors all come from a human donor in good health. Both conserved end residues are part of each CDR3.

j_gene: TRBJ2-5
v_gene: TRBV5-4
len: 15
CDR3aa: CASSLAGGQGETQYF

j_gene: TRBJ2-7
v_gene: TRBV2
len: 13
CDR3aa: CASLVRGAYEQYF

j_gene: TRBJ2-1
v_gene: TRBV6-1
len: 15
CDR3aa: CASSAQGAGYNEQFF

j_gene: TRBJ2-6
v_gene: TRBV18
len: 18
CDR3aa: CASSPGQGASSGANVLTF

j_gene: TRBJ2-7
v_gene: TRBV5-1
len: 17
CDR3aa: CASSLGGATGSLYEQYF

j_gene: TRBJ1-1
v_gene: TRBV10-1
len: 16
CDR3aa: CANSASGTNLNTEAFF

j_gene: TRBJ2-5
v_gene: TRBV18
len: 15
CDR3aa: CASSPPVVAGETQYF

j_gene: TRBJ2-3
v_gene: TRBV13
len: 14
CDR3aa: CASSFAGATDTQYF

j_gene: TRBJ2-5
v_gene: TRBV30
len: 14
CDR3aa: CAWRGGPYQETQYF

j_gene: TRBJ1-3
v_gene: TRBV18
len: 16
CDR3aa: CASSSNRGSSGNTIYF

j_gene: TRBJ2-1
v_gene: TRBV25-1
len: 14
CDR3aa: CASSANTGYNEQFF

j_gene: TRBJ2-7
v_gene: TRBV30
len: 14
CDR3aa: CAWSVGGSGHEQYF

j_gene: TRBJ2-7
v_gene: TRBV2
len: 14
CDR3aa: CASIHPTGAYEQYF